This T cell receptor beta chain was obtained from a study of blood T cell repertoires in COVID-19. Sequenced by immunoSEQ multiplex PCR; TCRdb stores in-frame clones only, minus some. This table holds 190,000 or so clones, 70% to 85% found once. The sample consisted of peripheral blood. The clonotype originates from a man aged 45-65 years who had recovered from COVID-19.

CDR3 residues: CASSTPGQNFYGYTF. The CDR3, as DNA: TGTGCCAGCAGTACCCCAGGACAGAACTTCTATGGCTACACCTTC. The rearrangement uses TRBV27 and TRBJ1-2, with D possibly matching TRBD1 (6 bases). The CDR3 runs 15 residues. Per germline, CDR1 MNHEY and CDR2 SMNVEV (reference sequence). Between the trimmed V and J ends, which lost 5 bases and 4 bases, there was a span of 17 bases.